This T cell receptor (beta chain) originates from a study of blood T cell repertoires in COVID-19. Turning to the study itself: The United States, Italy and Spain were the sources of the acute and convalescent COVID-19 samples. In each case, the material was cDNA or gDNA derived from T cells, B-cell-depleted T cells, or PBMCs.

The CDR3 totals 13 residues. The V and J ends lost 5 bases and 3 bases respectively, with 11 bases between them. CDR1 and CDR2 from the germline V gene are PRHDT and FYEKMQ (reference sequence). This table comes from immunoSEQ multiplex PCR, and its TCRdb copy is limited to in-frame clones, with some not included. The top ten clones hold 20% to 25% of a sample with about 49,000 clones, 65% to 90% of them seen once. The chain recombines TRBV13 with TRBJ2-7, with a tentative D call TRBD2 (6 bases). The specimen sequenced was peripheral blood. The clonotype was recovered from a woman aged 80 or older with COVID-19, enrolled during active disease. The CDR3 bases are TGTGCCAGCAGCCTCGTGGGGGGCTACGAGCAGTACTTC. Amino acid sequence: CASSLVGGYEQYF.